This T cell receptor beta chain was captured in a study of blood T cell repertoires in COVID-19. Libraries were prepared by immunoSEQ multiplex PCR; TCRdb keeps only in-frame clonotypes and omits some of them. The sample records 70,000 to 95,000 clones, approximately 80% being singletons. Trimming pared 6 bases from V and 0 bases from J, leaving 6 bases between. Germline lookup yields CDR1 MNHEY and CDR2 SVGAGI. The CDR3 runs to 13 residues. Source material: peripheral blood. The receptor's source is a human donor in a cohort sampled during active COVID-19. V gene TRBV6-5 combines with J gene TRBJ1-5; D gene unclear. The CDR3 is CASRLNSNQPQHF. CDR3 DNA: TGTGCCAGCAGATTAAATAGCAATCAGCCCCAGCATTTT.